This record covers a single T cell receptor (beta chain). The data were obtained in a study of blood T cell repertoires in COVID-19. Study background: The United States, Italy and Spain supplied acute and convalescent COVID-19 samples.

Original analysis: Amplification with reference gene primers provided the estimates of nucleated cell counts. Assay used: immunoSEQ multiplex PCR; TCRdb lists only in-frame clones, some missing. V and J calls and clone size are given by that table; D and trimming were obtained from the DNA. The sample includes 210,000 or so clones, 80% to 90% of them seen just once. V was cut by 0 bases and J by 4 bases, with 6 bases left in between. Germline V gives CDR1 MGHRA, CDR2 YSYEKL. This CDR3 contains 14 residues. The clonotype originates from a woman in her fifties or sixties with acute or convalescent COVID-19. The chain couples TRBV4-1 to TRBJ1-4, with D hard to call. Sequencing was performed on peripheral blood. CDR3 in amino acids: CASSQDGSNEKLFF. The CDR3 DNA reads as TGCGCCAGCAGCCAAGATGGGAGTAATGAAAAACTGTTTTTT.